This T cell receptor beta chain was captured in a study of shared clonotypes between healthy human individuals. The germline V gene encodes CDR1 LNHNV and CDR2 YYDKDF (reference sequence). The germline V and J ends were trimmed by 0 bases and 0 bases, with 2 bases remaining between them. CDR3 size: 13 residues. Naive CD8 populations comprised CD45RO-negative cells positively selected for CCR7, excluding terminally differentiated effector memory CD45RA+ cells. Every subset had its genomic DNA shared out evenly among several immunoSEQ plates. Profiled with immunoSEQ multiplex PCR; TCRdb holds only in-frame clones, not every one. The sample carries around 580,000 clones, more than 95% recorded once.

The sequence derives from a man aged 30 to 39 in good health. The sample consisted of naive CD8+ T cells sorted from blood. The chain joins TRBV15 to TRBJ2-5; no reliable D call. The CDR3 region has the DNA TGTGCCACCAGCAGAGAAAACCAAGAGACCCAGTACTTC. It codes for CATSRENQETQYF.